The 17 T cell receptor beta chains listed next were all sequenced from one sample in a study of blood T cell repertoires in COVID-19 (TCRdb year 2020). The library was generated by the immunoSEQ multiplex PCR assay. This immuneACCESS table, as held by TCRdb, lists in-frame sequences with V and J called but not all clones. Of the missing ones, under half trace to an unresolved V gene in checked studies; the others have no known cause. The sample table lists roughly 90,000 clones, approximately 87% of them with a count of one. The ten most abundant clones make up around 1.5% of the sample. The sequenced material came from peripheral blood. The receptors come from a human donor with active COVID-19. The donor label of this sample is uncertain.

The chain is built from TRBV7-9 and TRBJ2-7, with 9 nucleotides matching TRBD1. The CDR3 runs 13 residues. With V trimmed by 6 bases and J by 3 bases, 3 bases remained unmatched. Germline V gives CDR1 SEHNR, CDR2 FQNEAQ (reference sequence). The CDR3 DNA is TGTGCCAGCAGACAGGGGGCGAGCTACGAGCAGTACTTC. Residues: CASRQGASYEQYF.

Here the CDR3 DNA reads TGTGCCAGCTCACCAGCGGGACAGGGTCCGAACATTCAGTACTTC. This encodes CASSPAGQGPNIQYF. V usage is TRBV18 and J usage is TRBJ2-4; 9 positions agree with TRBD1. Germline V CDR1 and CDR2: KGHSH, LQKENI. This CDR3 spans 15 amino acids. V lost 2 bases to trimming and J lost 7 bases; unmatched junction nucleotides: 6.

This chain links TRBV5-1 with TRBJ1-1; TRBD1 aligns across 8 bases. The CDR3 runs to 18 residues. V shed 0 bases and J 0 bases; nucleotides not matched to a gene: 10. Germline V gene sequence: CDR1 SGHRS, CDR2 YFSETQ. CDR3 residues: CASSLGFGTGHMNTEAFF. In DNA, the CDR3 is TGCGCCAGCAGCTTGGGTTTCGGGACAGGTCACATGAACACTGAAGCTTTCTTT.

In regard to this clone: Within the sample, other DNA sequences also encode this same CDR3. The chain is built from TRBV4-3 and TRBJ1-5; no clear D gene. The germline V and J ends were trimmed by 0 bases and 4 bases, with 4 bases remaining between them. CDR3 size: 13 residues. CDR1 LGHNA and CDR2 YSLEER come from the germline V gene. The chain's CDR3 is CASSQDLNQPQHF. CDR3 sequence (DNA): TGCGCCAGCAGCCAAGATCTAAATCAGCCCCAGCATTTT.

CDR3 coding DNA: TGTGCCAGCAGCCAACGACAGAATTCAGGTACTGAAGCTTTCTTT. It translates to CASSQRQNSGTEAFF. The V call is TRBV3-1 (or the pseudogene TRBV3-2), the J call TRBJ1-1; maybe TRBD1 (5 bases). CDR3 length equals 15 residues. The V end was cut by 2 bases, the J end by 5 bases, with 15 bases between. Per the germline V gene, CDR1 is LGHDT and CDR2 is YNNKEL (reference sequence).

This clone was found once. The rearrangement uses TRBV6-2 or TRBV6-3 and TRBJ1-5; tentative D call: TRBD1 (6 bases). CDR3 length equals 15 residues. Trimming took off 4 bases at V and 3 bases at J, with 13 bases between the two ends. Per the germline V gene, CDR1 is MNHEY and CDR2 is SVGEGT. The CDR3 protein is CASSSSGHLNQPQHF. The CDR3 region has the DNA TGTGCCAGCAGTTCATCGGGACACCTCAATCAGCCCCAGCATTTT.

The chain links TRBV29-1 to TRBJ1-2, with 10 bases that match TRBD1. The CDR3 is 15 residues long. Trimming cost V 6 bases and J 3 bases; bases outside gene matches: 10. Germline V gene sequence: CDR1 SQVTM, CDR2 ANQGSEA. DNA for the CDR3: TGCAGCGTCGTTAGACAGGGGGCTGGTCACTATGGCTACACCTTC. Translating it yields CSVVRQGAGHYGYTF.

The gene calls are TRBV25-1 and TRBJ1-2; 7 bases fit TRBD1. After removal of 2 bases from V and 3 bases from J, the junction contained 6 bases not matched to a gene. This CDR3 is built from 15 residues. Germline values: CDR1 MGHDK, CDR2 SYGVNS. The CDR3 coding sequence is TGTGCCAGCAGTGAAATGACAGGGACCGACTATGGCTACACCTTC. Its protein is CASSEMTGTDYGYTF.

V and J are TRBV5-1 and TRBJ1-1; a weak D match, TRBD1 (5 bases). CDR3 length: 14 residues. Per germline, CDR1 SGHRS and CDR2 YFSETQ. V was clipped by 4 bases and J by 3 bases, with 13 bases between them. CDR3 residues: CASSVGPGYTEAFF. CDR3 sequence (DNA): TGCGCCAGCAGCGTGGGACCGGGGTACACTGAAGCTTTCTTT.

This clone showed up just once. The CDR3 loop is CASSQDPIGTGLNGYTF. The CDR3 region has the DNA TGCGCCAGCAGCCAAGATCCGATCGGGACAGGGCTTAATGGCTACACCTTC. The V call is TRBV4-3, the J call TRBJ1-2, with 9 bases matching TRBD1. V lost 0 bases, J lost 6 bases, and 11 bases stayed unmatched. In germline, CDR1 is LGHNA, CDR2 YSLEER. The CDR3 extends over 17 amino acids.

This clone was detected only a few times. The chain carries TRBV6-6 and TRBJ1-4; the match to TRBD1 covers 10 bases. Germline CDR1 reads MNHNY; CDR2 reads SVGAGI (reference sequence). The CDR3 has 14 amino acids. V lost 6 bases, J lost 8 bases, and 6 bases stayed unmatched. As DNA, the CDR3 is TGTGCCAGCAGCCCGACAGGGGGCCGAGAAAAACTGTTTTTT. This sequence encodes CASSPTGGREKLFF.

In nucleotides, the CDR3 is TGTGCCAGCAGTGCTGGACAGCCTGAAGCTTTCTTT. Amino acids: CASSAGQPEAFF. This chain links TRBV25-1 with TRBJ1-1; a weak D match, TRBD1 (6 bases). Germline-derived CDR1 and CDR2 are MGHDK and SYGVNS. Trimming left V 4 bases short and J 6 bases short, with 9 bases between. This CDR3 spans 12 amino acids. The whole variable domain, filled in from reference TRBV25-1 and TRBJ1-1, reads EADIYQTPRYLVIGTGKKITLECSQTMGHDKMYWYQQDPGMELHLIHYSYGVNSTEKGDLSSESTVSRIRTEHFPLTLESARPSHTSQYLCASSAGQPEAFFGQGTRLTVV.

This clone was seen more than once but under ten times. This sequence joins TRBV1 and TRBJ2-3; TRBD2 reflects the table's D call only, with no check against the DNA. TRBV1 is a listed pseudogene. The CDR3 is made up of 17 amino acids. CDR3: CTSSHGGLAGLTDTQYF. The DNA of the CDR3 is TGCACCAGCAGCCATGGTGGACTAGCGGGCCTCACAGATACGCAGTATTTT.

This chain joins TRBV2 and TRBJ1-5; 7 bases agree with TRBD1. CDR1 and CDR2 from the germline V gene are SNHLY and FYNNEI. This CDR3 is 16 amino acids long. With 4 bases clipped from V and 2 bases from J, the junction kept 8 bases outside the gene matches. The CDR3 nucleotides are TGTGCCAGCAGTGTACCCCAGGGGGTCGGCAATCAGCCCCAGCATTTT. Residues: CASSVPQGVGNQPQHF.

The gene calls are TRBV7-9 and TRBJ1-1, with D unclear. The V end was cut by 5 bases, the J end by 7 bases, with 14 bases between. Germline-derived CDR1 and CDR2 are SEHNR and FQNEAQ (reference sequence). This CDR3 is 13 amino acids long. CDR3 protein: CASSLSIRGEAFF. CDR3 in DNA: TGTGCCAGCAGCCTATCCATCCGAGGTGAAGCTTTCTTT.

The CDR3 DNA follows: TGTGCCAGCAGTGAATCCTCACTCACCGGGGAGCTGTTTTTT. Amino acid sequence: CASSESSLTGELFF. V gene TRBV25-1 combines with J gene TRBJ2-2; D call uncertain. Germline CDR1 MGHDK, CDR2 SYGVNS. V lost 1 base, J lost 4 bases, and 7 bases lay in between. The CDR3 contains 14 residues.

The V gene is TRBV30, the J gene TRBJ1-6; D uncertain. V was pared by 5 bases and J by 11 bases, with 22 bases between. This CDR3 contains 15 residues. Per germline, CDR1 GTSNPN and CDR2 SVGIG (reference sequence). CDR3 loop: CAWGFAGPGTPPLHF. In nucleotides, the CDR3 is TGTGCCTGGGGGTTTGCGGGCCCCGGAACCCCACCCCTCCACTTT.